The rows below give T cell receptor beta chains drawn from one sample of a study of vaccination and CD4 T cells after COVID-19. TCRdb ran MiXCR on the PCR reads and lists one entry per CDR3 protein. The data show 10,000 to 12,000 distinct CDR3 sequences, around 30% seen once. Their cognate antigens are unknown. The specimen was CD4+ T cells from blood, cultured in vitro. The origin of the receptors is a human donor who had recovered from COVID-19. The CDR3 runs from the conserved cysteine through the conserved F or W. D genes are given only for firm matches. Size is omitted from some rows. Given values are once, few, many or a class for expanded clones.

NA,TRBV7-8,medium-sized,TRBJ1-2,TGTGCCAGCAGCCCACAGGGTAGGGGCTACACCTTC,CASSPQGRGYTF
TRBD1,TRBV10-3,NA,TRBJ2-7,TGTGCCATCAGTGCGGGACAGGGCTACGAGCAGTACTTC,CAISAGQGYEQYF
NA,TRBV20-1,medium-sized,TRBJ1-2,TGCAGTGCTAGAGATGGGGCTAACTATGGCTACACCTTC,CSARDGANYGYTF
NA,TRBV20-1,medium-sized,TRBJ1-5,TGCAGTGTACAACACAGGCAGAATCAGCCCCAGCATTTT,CSVQHRQNQPQHF
NA,TRBV21-1,NA,TRBJ2-7,TGTGCCAGCAGTTCAGGGCCTCCCTCCTACGAGCAGTACTTC,CASSSGPPSYEQYF
NA,TRBV29-1,NA,TRBJ1-1,TGCAGCGCCGAGGGCGGCATTGAAGCTTTCTTT,CSAEGGIEAFF
NA,TRBV5-4,NA,TRBJ2-7,TGTGCCAGCAGTCAGGGATTCGCCTACGAGCAGTACTTC,CASSQGFAYEQYF
TRBD2,TRBV4-3,few,TRBJ2-7,TGCGCCAGCAGCCAAAGACTAGCGGGGGACTACGAGCAGTACTTC,CASSQRLAGDYEQYF
NA,TRBV5-1,NA,TRBJ2-2,TGCGCCAGCAGCTTGCTCGCGAACACCGGGGAGCTGTTTTTT,CASSLLANTGELFF
TRBD1,TRBV12-3/TRBV12-4,NA,TRBJ1-2,TGTGCCAGCAGTTTTCAGACAGGGAATGGCTACACCTTC,CASSFQTGNGYTF
NA,TRBV7-9,NA,TRBJ2-1,TGTGCCAGCAGCTTAGTAGGTCGGGGCGGTCCCAATGAGCAGTTCTTC,CASSLVGRGGPNEQFF
NA,TRBV7-8,NA,TRBJ2-3,TGTGCCAGCAGCTTAGGGCCAGCGGGTAGAACAGATACGCAGTATTTT,CASSLGPAGRTDTQYF
TRBD1,TRBV12-3/TRBV12-4,NA,TRBJ2-3,TGTGCCAGCAGTTTAGGCGGGACAGGGACTAGCACAGATACGCAGTATTTT,CASSLGGTGTSTDTQYF
NA,TRBV6-2/TRBV6-3,NA,TRBJ2-1,TGTGCCAGCACCGAAAGGGGCAGAAACAATGAGCAGTTCTTC,CASTERGRNNEQFF
TRBD1,TRBV19,NA,TRBJ1-5,TGTGCCAGTAGTGCCCAGGGGGGGGTAGAAGGTCAGCCCCAGCATTTT,CASSAQGGVEGQPQHF
NA,TRBV20-1,NA,TRBJ2-7,TGCAGTGCTCTAGACCTGACAAGCTCCTACGAGCAGTACTTC,CSALDLTSSYEQYF
TRBD1,TRBV5-1,NA,TRBJ2-3,TGCGCCAGCAGCGACCCGGGACAGGGGGCGGGAGATACGCAGTATTTT,CASSDPGQGAGDTQYF
NA,TRBV11-3,NA,TRBJ2-7,TGTGCCAGCAGCGCAGGGTTACCGGGAGATGGGTACGAGCAGTACTTC,CASSAGLPGDGYEQYF
NA,TRBV6-1,NA,TRBJ1-2,TGTGCCAGCAGGAAAACAGGAGACGGTGGCTACACCTTC,CASRKTGDGGYTF
NA,TRBV7-9,once,TRBJ1-2,TGTGCCAGCAGCACCGATTCCGCTAACTATGGCCACACCTTC,CASSTDSANYGHTF
NA,TRBV7-9,NA,TRBJ1-4,TGTGCCAGCATTCCGGGACGCACTGGGGGTCAAGCAATTTTT,CASIPGRTGGQAIF
NA,TRBV7-9,few,TRBJ2-1,TGTGCCAGCAGCTTACTCATTAGGGACTTGGGCTACAATGAGCAGTTCTTC,CASSLLIRDLGYNEQFF
NA,TRBV6-4,NA,TRBJ1-1,TGTGCCAGCAGTGTCCGGGGGGGGAACACTGAAGCTTTCTTT,CASSVRGGNTEAFF
NA,TRBV7-8,few,TRBJ1-1,TGTGCCAGCAGCGCGGATACAGGGTTCACTGAAGCTTTCTTT,CASSADTGFTEAFF
NA,TRBV7-2,few,TRBJ1-2,TGTGCCAGCAGCTTGACCGGGCGCTATGGCTACACCTTC,CASSLTGRYGYTF
NA,TRBV28,few,TRBJ2-2,TGTGCCAGCAGTTCCGCAGGGGAGCTGTTTTTT,CASSSAGELFF
NA,TRBV6-2/TRBV6-3,once,TRBJ2-3,TGTGCCAGCAGTCATAGGGACGTTGCTAGCACAGATACGCAGTATTTT,CASSHRDVASTDTQYF
NA,TRBV28,NA,TRBJ1-6,TGTGCCAGCAGTTTCACAGGGAACTATAATTCACCCCTCCACTTT,CASSFTGNYNSPLHF
NA,TRBV9,NA,TRBJ1-2,TGTGCCAGCAGCGCGACGGCAATCTATGGCTACACCTTC,CASSATAIYGYTF